This entry features one T cell receptor beta chain sequence. The entry originates in a study of blood T cell repertoires in COVID-19. About the study: There were acute and convalescent COVID-19 samples, and they came from the United States, Italy and Spain. Sources were T cells, B-cell-depleted T cells, or PBMCs; the material itself was cDNA or gDNA.

Germline-derived CDR1 and CDR2 are ENHRY and SYGVKD. V lost 5 bases and J lost 9; bases outside the gene matches: 3. The CDR3 extends over 12 amino acids. Measured with immunoSEQ multiplex PCR; TCRdb has only the in-frame clones, and not every one. The data contain some 220,000 clones, 65% to 90% of them singletons. The J gene is TRBJ2-1, the V gene TRBV10-3, with 8 bases identical to TRBD1. The receptor comes from a middle-aged man with COVID-19, enrolled during active disease. The sequencing sample was made of peripheral blood. The DNA of the CDR3 is TGTGCCATCAGTACCGACAGGGGTGAGCAGTTCTTC. Translation: CAISTDRGEQFF.